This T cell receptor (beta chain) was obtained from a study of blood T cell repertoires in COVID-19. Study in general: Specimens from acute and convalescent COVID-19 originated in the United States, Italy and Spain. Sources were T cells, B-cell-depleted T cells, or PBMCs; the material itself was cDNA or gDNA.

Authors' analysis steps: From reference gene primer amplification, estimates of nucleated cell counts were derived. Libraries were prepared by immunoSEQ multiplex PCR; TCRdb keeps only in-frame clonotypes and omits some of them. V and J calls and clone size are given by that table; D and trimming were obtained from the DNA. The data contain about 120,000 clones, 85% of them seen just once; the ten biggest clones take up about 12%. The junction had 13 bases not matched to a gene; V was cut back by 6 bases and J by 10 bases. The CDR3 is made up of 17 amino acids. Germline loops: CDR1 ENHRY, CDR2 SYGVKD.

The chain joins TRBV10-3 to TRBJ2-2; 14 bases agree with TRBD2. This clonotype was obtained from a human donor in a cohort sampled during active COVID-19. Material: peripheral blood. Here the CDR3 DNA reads TGTGCCATCAGCGACGGGACTAGCGGGGGCCAACATGTGGAGCTGTTTTTT. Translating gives CAISDGTSGGQHVELFF.